Presented here are 27 T cell receptor beta chains from one specimen sequenced in a study of cytomegalovirus exposure and HLA in healthy donors. With 60 Vbeta and 13 Jbeta primers, the PCR was carried out. Clones were sequenced by immunoSEQ multiplex PCR, and TCRdb holds only the in-frame ones, with some missing. The sample includes tens of thousands of clones, about 86% seen only once; the top ten take roughly 1.8%. The material sequenced was PBMCs. The receptors here all came from a man aged 40-49 years in good health and CMV-seronegative.

The chain joins TRBV29-1 to TRBJ1-2; D not resolved. The CDR3 is 13 amino acids. Trimming took 5 bases from V and 2 from J, leaving 12 bases between them. From germline, CDR1 is SQVTM and CDR2 ANQGSEA. CDR3 sequence (DNA): TGCAGCGTTTTTCAACAGCCCAACTATGGCTACACCTTC. Translated, it gives CSVFQQPNYGYTF.

The rearrangement uses TRBV30 and TRBJ2-7; maybe TRBD2 (6 bases). V was pared by 0 bases and J by 5 bases, with 26 bases between. The CDR3 spans 18 residues. CDR1 is GTSNPN, CDR2 SVGIG, per germline (reference sequence). The CDR3 here is CAWSVRFVRAGRVDEQYF. CDR3 in DNA: TGTGCCTGGAGTGTACGGTTCGTTCGCGCGGGGCGTGTGGACGAGCAGTACTTC.

The rearrangement joins TRBV5-1 to TRBJ1-2; TRBD1 agrees at 10 bases. The V gene end was trimmed by 4 bases and the J gene end by 8 bases; junction bases not matched to a gene: 11. The CDR3 runs 15 residues. Per the germline V gene, CDR1 is SGHRS and CDR2 is YFSETQ. The CDR3 DNA follows: TGCGCCAGCAGCCCCAGCCGGGACAGGGGTCTAGGCTACACCTTC. Amino acids: CASSPSRDRGLGYTF.

The V call is TRBV30, the J call TRBJ2-2; D unresolved. The germline V gene encodes CDR1 GTSNPN and CDR2 SVGIG (reference sequence). Trimming cost V 0 bases and J 0 bases, with 8 bases left between them. The CDR3 sequence is 15 residues long. CDR3 bases: TGTGCCTGGAGTGTGCCCAGTACGAACACCGGGGAGCTGTTTTTT. Residues: CAWSVPSTNTGELFF.

The chain joins TRBV6-4 to TRBJ2-1; D possibly corresponds to TRBD2 (6 bases). CDR1 and CDR2 from the germline V gene are MRHNA and SNTAGT. The V and J ends lost 4 bases and 5 bases respectively, with 12 bases between them. The CDR3 is made up of 14 amino acids. The CDR3 protein is CASSVEDYHNEQFF. The CDR3 DNA is TGTGCCAGCAGTGTTGAGGACTACCACAATGAGCAGTTCTTC.

The gene calls are TRBV11-3 and TRBJ1-2, with TRBD1 matching over 7 bases. CDR1 is SGHNT, CDR2 YENEEA, per germline. The V gene end was trimmed by 1 base and the J gene end by 8 bases; junction bases not matched to a gene: 13. This CDR3 is 16 amino acids long. CDR3 DNA: TGTGCCAGCAGCTTAGGTCGGACACAGGGGACCATCGGCTACACCTTC. Translating it yields CASSLGRTQGTIGYTF.

This chain joins TRBV5-1 and TRBJ2-3, with 11 bases fitting TRBD2. This CDR3 contains 17 residues. Germline V gene lookup returns CDR1 SGHRS and CDR2 YFSETQ. Unmatched junction bases numbered 4, after V lost 0 bases and J lost 1 base. CDR3 DNA: TGCGCCAGCAGCTTGGAGCCTAGCGGGGGGCGCACAGATACGCAGTATTTT. This codes for CASSLEPSGGRTDTQYF.

This clone was detected only a few times. The rearrangement links TRBV4-3 to TRBJ1-1, with D perhaps matching TRBD1 (6 bases). Germline CDR1 reads LGHNA; CDR2 reads YSLEER. This CDR3 has 14 amino acids. Deletions cut 1 base from V and 5 bases from J, with 11 bases between. As DNA, the CDR3 is TGCGCCAGCAGCCAAGGTCAGGGGCATACTGAAGCTTTCTTT. It encodes CASSQGQGHTEAFF.

V and J are TRBV19 and TRBJ2-3, with D tentatively TRBD1 (6 bases). From germline, CDR1 is LNHDA and CDR2 SQIVND (reference sequence). This CDR3 region has 14 residues. V lost 1 base to trimming and J lost 6 bases, with 11 bases between them. CDR3 sequence (DNA): TGTGCCAGTAGTATAGTGACAGGCGGTGATACGCAGTATTTT. Its protein product is CASSIVTGGDTQYF.

The rearrangement uses TRBV5-4 and TRBJ1-6, with no clear D. The ends were cut back, 0 bases at V and 10 bases at J, with 14 bases in the middle. CDR3 size: 15 residues. Germline CDR1 is SGHNT and CDR2 is YYREEE (reference sequence). CDR3 sequence: CASSLVPSSGSPLHF. In nucleotides, the CDR3 is TGTGCCAGCAGCTTGGTACCTTCGTCGGGGTCACCCCTCCACTTT.

The chain uses TRBV11-2 and TRBJ2-5; possible D gene TRBD2, 5 bases. The CDR3 runs to 14 residues. Germline CDR1 reads SGHAT; CDR2 reads FQNNGV. V lost 2 bases and J lost 5, with 12 bases in between. The CDR3 spells CASSLYEGVETQYF. CDR3 DNA sequence: TGTGCCAGCAGCTTATACGAGGGCGTGGAGACCCAGTACTTC.

This clone was found a few times. The chain is built from TRBV4-2 and TRBJ2-2; D is uncertain. Per germline, CDR1 LGHNA and CDR2 YNFKEQ. V was clipped by 0 bases and J by 1 base, with 9 bases between them. CDR3 length equals 16 residues. The CDR3 DNA reads TGTGCCAGCAGCCAAGAGCCCGTCGGGAACACCGGGGAGCTGTTTTTT. It codes for CASSQEPVGNTGELFF.

The V call is TRBV7-9, the J call TRBJ2-4; 7 bases match TRBD1. Germline CDR1 is SEHNR and CDR2 is FQNEAQ (reference sequence). V gave up 3 bases and J gave up 6 bases; unmatched junction bases: 5. CDR3 length: 14 residues. The CDR3 DNA reads as TGTGCCAGCAGCTTGGCCAGGGGGACAAACATTCAGTACTTC. The encoded protein is CASSLARGTNIQYF. Based on the CDR3 plus reference TRBV7-9 and TRBJ2-4, the full variable domain is DTGVSQNPRHKITKRGQNVTFRCDPISEHNRLYWYRQTLGQGPEFLTYFQNEAQLEKSRLLSDRFSAERPKGSFSTLEIQRTEQGDSAMYLCASSLARGTNIQYFGAGTRLSVL.

The CDR3 is CASSAGLLTGELFF. CDR3 in DNA: TGTGCCAGCAGCGCGGGACTACTCACCGGGGAGCTGTTTTTT. V is TRBV9 and J is TRBJ2-2; 7 bases are shared with TRBD2. The CDR3 has 14 residues. The J segment lost 4 bases and the V segment lost 3 bases, leaving 3 bases of the junction unmatched. The germline V gene has CDR1 SGDLS and CDR2 YYNGEE.

The V call is TRBV4-1, the J call TRBJ1-2, with 7 bases lining up with TRBD1. The germline V gene encodes CDR1 MGHRA and CDR2 YSYEKL. J was trimmed by 6 bases and V by 4 bases; bases with no gene match: 20. The CDR3 runs to 18 residues. CDR3 DNA sequence: TGCGCCAGCAGCCTAACCCTGGGGACCGCAGACAGGGTCCATGGCTACACCTTC. Its translation is CASSLTLGTADRVHGYTF.

This chain connects TRBV11-3 to TRBJ1-2; D remains unclear. Germline V CDR1 and CDR2: SGHNT, YENEEA. This CDR3 region has 15 residues. Between the trimmed V and J ends, which lost 5 bases and 3 bases, there was a span of 16 bases. The CDR3 coding sequence is TGTGCCAGCAGCCCATCTCAACATCTCGACTATGGCTACACCTTC. It codes for CASSPSQHLDYGYTF.

The chain links TRBV14 to TRBJ2-5, with unresolved D. The CDR3 has 14 residues. The V gene lost 1 base and the J gene lost 9 bases, with 15 bases spanning the gap. Germline assignment: CDR1 SGHDN and CDR2 FVKESK. The CDR3 sequence: CASSQVPVFGSQYF. CDR3 DNA: TGTGCCAGCAGCCAAGTCCCAGTCTTCGGGTCCCAGTACTTC.

The chain employs TRBV27 and TRBJ2-2, with TRBD1 matching 7 bases. Germline lookup yields CDR1 MNHEY and CDR2 SMNVEV (reference sequence). This CDR3 is built from 19 residues. The trim removed 3 bases at V and 3 bases at J, leaving 16 bases unmatched. The CDR3 sequence is CASSFRYDGTAFHTGELFF. The CDR3 DNA is TGTGCCAGCAGTTTCAGATACGACGGGACAGCTTTTCACACCGGGGAGCTGTTTTTT.

The gene calls are TRBV18 and TRBJ2-3; TRBD2 aligns across 8 bases. Germline V gene data show CDR1 as KGHSH and CDR2 as LQKENI. This CDR3 region has 15 residues. The V segment lost 1 base and the J segment 3 bases; nucleotides outside the gene matches: 3. CDR3 in DNA: TGTGCCAGCTCACCACTGGCGGGGGGAACAGATACGCAGTATTTT. Translation: CASSPLAGGTDTQYF.

The gene calls are TRBV2 and TRBJ2-7; D might be TRBD1 (5 bases). Germline V gives CDR1 SNHLY, CDR2 FYNNEI. Deletions cut 1 base from V and 12 bases from J, with 13 bases between. The CDR3 has 12 amino acids. The CDR3 coding sequence is TGTGCCAGCAGTGAAGTTGGGGCAGCCACGTACGTC. Encoded protein: CASSEVGAATYV.

V usage is TRBV2 and J usage is TRBJ2-5, with 10 bases lining up with TRBD2. V gave up 7 bases and J gave up 5 bases; unmatched junction bases: 10. The CDR3 runs 15 residues. Germline CDR1 and CDR2: SNHLY and FYNNEI. The CDR3 reads CASTQASGGVETQYF. CDR3 sequence (DNA): TGTGCCAGCACCCAGGCTAGCGGGGGCGTGGAGACCCAGTACTTC.

Here the CDR3 reads CASSQAGTYYNEQFF. CDR3 bases: TGCGCCAGCAGCCAAGCCGGGACTTATTACAATGAGCAGTTCTTC. This chain links TRBV4-1 with TRBJ2-1; D may be TRBD2 (6 bases). V lost 1 base and J lost 4, with 11 bases in between. Germline V gene lookup returns CDR1 MGHRA and CDR2 YSYEKL. This CDR3 has 15 amino acids.

The rearrangement joins TRBV2 to TRBJ2-7; the match to TRBD2 covers 12 bases. The germline V gene has CDR1 SNHLY and CDR2 FYNNEI. The CDR3 runs to 15 residues. Unmatched junction bases numbered 1, after V lost 1 base and J lost 3 bases. The CDR3 spells CASSEELAGGYEQYV. The CDR3 region has the DNA TGTGCCAGCAGTGAAGAACTAGCGGGGGGCTACGAGCAGTACGTC.

The chain carries TRBV2 and TRBJ2-5, with 11 bases identical to TRBD2. The V and J ends lost 0 bases and 5 bases, in that order; junction bases with no gene match: 8. The CDR3 spans 17 residues. In germline, CDR1 is SNHLY, CDR2 FYNNEI. The CDR3 region is CASSEAWTSGWTETQYF. The CDR3 coding sequence is TGTGCCAGCAGTGAAGCCTGGACTAGCGGGTGGACGGAGACCCAGTACTTC.

The chain has TRBV7-9 and TRBJ2-3; the D is unclear. The CDR3 extends over 12 amino acids. Germline lookup yields CDR1 SEHNR and CDR2 FQNEAQ (reference sequence). With 0 bases removed from V and 6 bases from J, the gap between germline ends came to 4 bases. CDR3 protein: CASSLAADTQYF. The CDR3, as DNA: TGTGCCAGCAGCTTAGCCGCGGATACGCAGTATTTT.

The chain carries TRBV5-4 and TRBJ2-7; 11 nucleotides match TRBD1. The CDR3 length is 16 residues. The V segment lost 4 bases and the J segment 4 bases; nucleotides outside the gene matches: 10. CDR1 and CDR2 from the germline V gene are SGHNT and YYREEE (reference sequence). CDR3 nucleotide sequence: TGTGCCAGCAGCCCTCAGGCGGGACAGGGGGGATACGAGCAGTACTTC. It is translated as CASSPQAGQGGYEQYF.

This chain links TRBV9 with TRBJ2-5, with D tentatively TRBD2 (6 bases). V was shortened by 0 bases and J by 5 bases, with 14 bases between the two germline ends. The CDR3 runs to 15 residues. Per the germline V gene, CDR1 is SGDLS and CDR2 is YYNGEE. The CDR3 DNA sequence: TGTGCCAGCAGCGTAGCCGCGCGAGGGAGGGAGACCCAGTACTTC. It codes for CASSVAARGRETQYF.